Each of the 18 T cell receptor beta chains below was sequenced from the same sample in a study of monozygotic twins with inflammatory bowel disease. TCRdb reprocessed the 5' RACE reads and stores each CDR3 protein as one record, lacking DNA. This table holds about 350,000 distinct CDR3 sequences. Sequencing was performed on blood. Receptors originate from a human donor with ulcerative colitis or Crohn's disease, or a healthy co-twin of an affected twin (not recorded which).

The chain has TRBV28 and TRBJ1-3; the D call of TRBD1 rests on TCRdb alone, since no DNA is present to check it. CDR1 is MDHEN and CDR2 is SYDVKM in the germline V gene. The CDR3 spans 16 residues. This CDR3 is CASRFPGTSTGNTIYF.

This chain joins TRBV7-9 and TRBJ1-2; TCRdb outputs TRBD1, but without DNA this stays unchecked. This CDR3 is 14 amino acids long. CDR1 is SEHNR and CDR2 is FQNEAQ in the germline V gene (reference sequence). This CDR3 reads CASSMTGPRGGYTF.

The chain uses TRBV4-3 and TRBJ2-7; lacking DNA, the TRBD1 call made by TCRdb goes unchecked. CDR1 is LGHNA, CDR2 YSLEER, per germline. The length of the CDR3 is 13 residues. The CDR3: CASSQETGREQYF.

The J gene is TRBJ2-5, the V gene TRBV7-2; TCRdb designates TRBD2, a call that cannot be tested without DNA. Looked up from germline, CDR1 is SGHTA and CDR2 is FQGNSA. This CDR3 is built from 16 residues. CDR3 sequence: CASSRRGGILQETQYF. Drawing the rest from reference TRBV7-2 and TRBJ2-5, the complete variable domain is GAGVSQSPSNKVTEKGKDVELRCDPISGHTALYWYRQSLGQGLEFLIYFQGNSAPDKSGLPSDRFSAERTGGSVSTLTIQRTQQEDSAVYLCASSRRGGILQETQYFGPGTRLLVL.

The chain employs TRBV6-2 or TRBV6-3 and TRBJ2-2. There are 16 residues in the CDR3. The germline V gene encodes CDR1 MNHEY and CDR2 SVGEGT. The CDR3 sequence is CASSYPSLYGTGELFF.

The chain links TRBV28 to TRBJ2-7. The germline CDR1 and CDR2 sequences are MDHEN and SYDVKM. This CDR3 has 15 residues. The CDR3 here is CASSPLPGGPYEQYF.

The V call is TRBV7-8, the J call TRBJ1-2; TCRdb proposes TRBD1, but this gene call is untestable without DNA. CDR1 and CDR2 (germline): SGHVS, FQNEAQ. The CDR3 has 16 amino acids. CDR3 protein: CASSWERGQSIYGYTF.

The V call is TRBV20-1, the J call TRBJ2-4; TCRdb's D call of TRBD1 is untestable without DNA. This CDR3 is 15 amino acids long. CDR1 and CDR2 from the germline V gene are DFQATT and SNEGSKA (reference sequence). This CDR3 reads CSATTGTLAKNIQYF.

The CDR3 sequence: CASSRYAGGSPLSYNEQFF. The gene calls are TRBV14 and TRBJ2-1; absent DNA, TCRdb's TRBD2 call cannot be checked. Germline V gene sequence: CDR1 SGHDN, CDR2 FVKESK. The CDR3 totals 19 residues.

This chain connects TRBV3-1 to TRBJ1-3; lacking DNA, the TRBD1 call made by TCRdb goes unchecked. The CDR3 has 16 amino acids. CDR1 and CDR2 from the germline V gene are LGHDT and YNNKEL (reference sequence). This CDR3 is CASSQVTGLTGNTIYF.

The CDR3 is CASSLGGGGNTEAFF. The J gene is TRBJ1-1, the V gene TRBV7-9. The CDR3 length is 15 residues. Germline V gene data show CDR1 as SEHNR and CDR2 as FQNEAQ (reference sequence).

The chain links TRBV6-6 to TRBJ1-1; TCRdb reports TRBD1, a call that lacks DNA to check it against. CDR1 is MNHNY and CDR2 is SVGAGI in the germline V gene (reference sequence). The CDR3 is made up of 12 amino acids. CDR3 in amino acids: CASSYGGPEAFF.

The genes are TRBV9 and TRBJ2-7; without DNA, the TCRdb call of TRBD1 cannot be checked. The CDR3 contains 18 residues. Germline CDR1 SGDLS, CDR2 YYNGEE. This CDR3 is CASSVVISRPGEAYEQYF.

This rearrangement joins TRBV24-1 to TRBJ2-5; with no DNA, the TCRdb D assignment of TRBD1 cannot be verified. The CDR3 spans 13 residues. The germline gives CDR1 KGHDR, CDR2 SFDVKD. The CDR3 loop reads CATSVGAWETQYF.

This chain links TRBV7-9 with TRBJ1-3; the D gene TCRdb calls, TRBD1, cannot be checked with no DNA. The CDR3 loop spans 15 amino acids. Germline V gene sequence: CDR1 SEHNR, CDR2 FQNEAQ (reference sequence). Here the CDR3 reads CASSSDAGVGNTIYF.

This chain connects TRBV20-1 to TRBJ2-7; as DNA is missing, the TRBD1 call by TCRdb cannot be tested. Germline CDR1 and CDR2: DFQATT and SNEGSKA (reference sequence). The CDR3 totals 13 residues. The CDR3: CSGPGQGMYEQYF.

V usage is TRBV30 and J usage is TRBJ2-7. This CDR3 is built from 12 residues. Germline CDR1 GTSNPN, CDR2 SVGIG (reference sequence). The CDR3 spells CACDSELYEQYF.

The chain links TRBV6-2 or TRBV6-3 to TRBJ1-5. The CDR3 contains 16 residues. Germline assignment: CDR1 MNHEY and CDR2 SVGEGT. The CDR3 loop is CASRDTRLNTNQPQHF.